The rows below give T cell receptor beta chains drawn from one sample of a study of CD4+ T cells in melanoma. The data were produced by immunoSEQ multiplex PCR, yet TCRdb's version contains in-frame clones alone and is incomplete. The sample consists of about 55,000 clones, approximately 70% of them appearing once. The sample consisted of tumor tissue. These receptors were obtained from a human donor with melanoma. CDR3s include the opening cysteine and the closing phenylalanine or tryptophan. D genes are given only for firm matches. The size field is filled for only some rows; it gives once, few, many or a size class.

v_call	j_call	clone_size	d_call	cdr3_nt	cdr3_aa
TRBV4-3	TRBJ1-5	NA	NA	TGCGCCAGCAGCCAAGAGAGGATCCGAGCTCAGCCCCAGCATTTT	CASSQERIRAQPQHF
TRBV11-2	TRBJ2-3	NA	TRBD2	TGTGCCAGCAGCTTAGATCTAGCGGGGGCCGGAACTAGCACAGATACGCAGTATTTT	CASSLDLAGAGTSTDTQYF
TRBV19	TRBJ1-6	NA	TRBD1	TGTGCCAGTAGTACACTGGAATACAGGGGCGGACATAATTCACCCCTCCACTTT	CASSTLEYRGGHNSPLHF
TRBV15	TRBJ2-1	once	TRBD2	TGTGCCACCAGCGGCAGGACTAGCGGGGCCCTAAACAATGAGCAGTTCTTC	CATSGRTSGALNNEQFF
TRBV11-2	TRBJ1-1	NA	NA	TGTGCCAGCAGCTTTAGTTACACTGAAGCTTTCTTT	CASSFSYTEAFF
TRBV27	TRBJ2-7	once	TRBD2	TGTGCCAGCAGTTTATCACTAGCGGCCTCCTACGAGCAGTACTTC	CASSLSLAASYEQYF
TRBV7-2	TRBJ2-3	NA	NA	TGTGCCAGCAGCTTACACGGAGATACGCAGTATTTT	CASSLHGDTQYF
TRBV5-1	TRBJ1-4	few	TRBD1	TGCGCCAGCAGCCAAGTCCCGGGACAGGCCAAGAGGGAAAAACTGTTTTTT	CASSQVPGQAKREKLFF
TRBV5-1	TRBJ2-2	NA	TRBD1	TGCGCCAGCAGCGGGGGACAGGGGAGGGACACCGGGGAGCTGTTTTTT	CASSGGQGRDTGELFF
TRBV29-1	TRBJ2-7	NA	NA	TGCAGCGTTGACAGGGGCCACGAGCAGTACTTC	CSVDRGHEQYF
TRBV19	TRBJ2-1	once	NA	TGTGCCAGTAGTATAGCGCTGTCCCACAATGAGCAGTTCTTC	CASSIALSHNEQFF
TRBV10-2	TRBJ2-5	NA	TRBD1	TGCGCCAGCAGTACGGGACAGGGAGGAGAGACCCAGTACTTC	CASSTGQGGETQYF
TRBV7-2	TRBJ1-5	NA	TRBD1	TGTGCCAGCAGCCCCAGGGGGCTCGGACAGCCCCAGCATTTT	CASSPRGLGQPQHF
TRBV6-1	TRBJ2-1	NA	NA	TGTGCCAGCAGTAGTACAGGGAATAATGAGCAGTTCTTC	CASSSTGNNEQFF
TRBV4-1	TRBJ2-7	NA	TRBD2	TGCGCCAGCAGCCTCAGCGGGGGTGCCTACGAGCAGTACTTC	CASSLSGGAYEQYF
TRBV6-7	TRBJ1-5	NA	NA	TGTGCCAGCAGTCACTTCGGGCGCGCCCCCAATCAGCCCCAGCATTTT	CASSHFGRAPNQPQHF
TRBV6-5	TRBJ1-2	few	NA	TGTGCCAGCAGTTACTCGGCAGGGTGGAACTATGGCTACACCTTC	CASSYSAGWNYGYTF
TRBV6-6	TRBJ1-4	once	TRBD1	TGTGCCAGCACAGGGGACAGTACTAATGAAAAACTGTTTTTT	CASTGDSTNEKLFF
TRBV2	TRBJ2-7	many	NA	TGTGCCAGCAGTGTCCAGGGGCCCTACGAGCAGTACTTC	CASSVQGPYEQYF
TRBV27	TRBJ2-7	NA	NA	TGTGCCAGCAGTTTTTCTCCCGCATACGAGCAGTACTTC	CASSFSPAYEQYF
TRBV27	TRBJ1-1	few	NA	TGTGCCAGCAGTTTGGGGGGTGCCACTGAAGCTTTCTTT	CASSLGGATEAFF
TRBV19	TRBJ1-1	NA	TRBD1	TGTGCCAGTAGTGTCACCGGGACAGGGGATTCAGCTTTCTTT	CASSVTGTGDSAFF
TRBV2	TRBJ1-4	many	NA	TGTGCCAGCACCGAGAATAATGAAAAACTGTTTTTT	CASTENNEKLFF
TRBV7-2	TRBJ1-2	NA	NA	TGTGCCAGCAGCGCCACCGGGACACATGGCTACACCTTC	CASSATGTHGYTF
TRBV6-6	TRBJ2-5	NA	NA	TGTGCCAGCACCCCAGACCGGACTGAAGAGACCCAGTACTTC	CASTPDRTEETQYF
TRBV5-1	TRBJ2-5	NA	TRBD2	TGCGCCAGCAGCCCGGGACTAGCGGGGGCAGAGACCCAGTACTTC	CASSPGLAGAETQYF
TRBV4-1	TRBJ2-1	once	NA	TGCGCCAGCAGCGTCTCACAAGGGGGGGCAGGAGAGCAGTTCTTC	CASSVSQGGAGEQFF
TRBV29-1	TRBJ1-2	NA	NA	TGCAGCGTTGAAACAGGGCATGGCTACACCTTC	CSVETGHGYTF
TRBV11-2	TRBJ1-5	NA	NA	TGTGCCAGCAGCTTACCGGGGAATCAGCCCCAGCATTTT	CASSLPGNQPQHF
TRBV27	TRBJ1-2	NA	NA	TGTGCCAGCGCCACCGGGACTGCCTATGGCTACACCTTC	CASATGTAYGYTF
TRBV7-2	TRBJ2-5	many	NA	TGTGCCAGCAGCGCCCTTCCGGGGGTCGAAGAGACCCAGTACTTC	CASSALPGVEETQYF
TRBV28	TRBJ1-4	NA	NA	TGTGCCAGCAGTTTTGACAGTTGGGAACTGTTTTTT	CASSFDSWELFF
TRBV2	TRBJ2-2	NA	NA	TGTGCCAGCAGTGGGACATATGCGAACACCGGGGAGCTGTTTTTT	CASSGTYANTGELFF